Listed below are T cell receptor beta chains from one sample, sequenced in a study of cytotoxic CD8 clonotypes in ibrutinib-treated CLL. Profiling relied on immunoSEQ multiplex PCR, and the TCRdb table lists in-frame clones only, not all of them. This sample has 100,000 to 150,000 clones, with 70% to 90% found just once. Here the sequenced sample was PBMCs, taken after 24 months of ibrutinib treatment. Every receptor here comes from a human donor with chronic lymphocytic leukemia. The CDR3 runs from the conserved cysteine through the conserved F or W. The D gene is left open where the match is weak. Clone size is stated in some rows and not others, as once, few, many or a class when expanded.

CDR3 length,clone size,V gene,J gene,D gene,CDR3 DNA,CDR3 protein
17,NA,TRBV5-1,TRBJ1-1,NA,TGCGCCAGCAGCTTGGGGCTCCAGGGTCGGGGGGACACTGAAGCTTTCTTT,CASSLGLQGRGDTEAFF
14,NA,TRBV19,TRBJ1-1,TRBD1,TGTGCCAGTAGTCCGAGGGACAGGGGCACTGAAGCTTTCTTT,CASSPRDRGTEAFF
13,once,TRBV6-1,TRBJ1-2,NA,TGTGCCAGCAGTGAAGGTGCCTTCTATGGCTACACCTTC,CASSEGAFYGYTF
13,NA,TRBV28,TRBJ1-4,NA,TGTGCCTGCCTCCGGGGTGATAATGAAAAACTGTTTTTT,CACLRGDNEKLFF
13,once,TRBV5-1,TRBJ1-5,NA,TGCGCCAGCAGCTTCGGAAGCAATCAGCCCCAGCATTTT,CASSFGSNQPQHF
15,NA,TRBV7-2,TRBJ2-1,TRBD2,TGTGCCAGCAGCTTGGCGGGAGGTCGTTTTAATGAGCAGTTCTTC,CASSLAGGRFNEQFF
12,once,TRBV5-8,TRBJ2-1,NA,TGTGCCAGCAGCTTTGGGTACAATGAGCAGTTCTTC,CASSFGYNEQFF
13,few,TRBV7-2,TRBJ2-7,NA,TGTGCCAGCAGTAGGGGGGCTTCCTACGAGCAGTACTTC,CASSRGASYEQYF
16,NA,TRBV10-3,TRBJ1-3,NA,TGTGCCATCAGCGAGAGGGACTCCCTCTCTGGAAACACCATATATTTT,CAISERDSLSGNTIYF
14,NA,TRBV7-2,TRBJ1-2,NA,TGTGCCAGCAGCTTAGTTGGGGTTGACTATGGCTACACCTTC,CASSLVGVDYGYTF
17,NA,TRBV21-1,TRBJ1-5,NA,TGTGCCAGCAGTCCACCACGGGACAGGGGACGCAATCAGCCCCAGCATTTT,CASSPPRDRGRNQPQHF
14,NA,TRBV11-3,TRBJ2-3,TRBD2,TGTGCCAGCAGCTTCGGGGGGGCTAAGGATACGCAGTATTTT,CASSFGGAKDTQYF
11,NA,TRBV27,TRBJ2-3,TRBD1,TGTGCCAGCAGTTCCAGGGGGTCGCAGTATTTT,CASSSRGSQYF
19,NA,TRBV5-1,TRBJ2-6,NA,TGCGCCAGCAGCTTGGCCGAAACAGGGCTTCGGGCTGGGGCCAACGTCCTGACTTTC,CASSLAETGLRAGANVLTF
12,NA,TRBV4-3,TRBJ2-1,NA,TGCGCCAGCAGCCAAGATTCTACCCCCCAGTTCTTC,CASSQDSTPQFF
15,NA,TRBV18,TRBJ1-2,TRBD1,TGTGCCAGCTCACCATCACAGGGGTCCGGGAGAGGCTACACCTTC,CASSPSQGSGRGYTF
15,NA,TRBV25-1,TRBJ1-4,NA,TGTGCCAGCTCCCCCGTTGGTGCAACTAATGAAAAACTGTTTTTT,CASSPVGATNEKLFF
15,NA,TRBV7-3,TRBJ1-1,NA,TGTGCCAGCTCCTCCCATCGGGGTGTAGGTACTGAAGCTTTCTTT,CASSSHRGVGTEAFF
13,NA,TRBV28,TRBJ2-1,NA,TGTGCCAGCAACCAGGGTTCCTACAATGAGCAGTTCTTC,CASNQGSYNEQFF
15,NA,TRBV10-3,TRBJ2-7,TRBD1,TGTGCCATCAGTGAGTCGGGGACAGGGTCCTACGAGCAGTACTTC,CAISESGTGSYEQYF
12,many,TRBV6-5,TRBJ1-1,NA,TGTGCCAGCATTCGGGGGAACACTGAAGCTTTCTTT,CASIRGNTEAFF
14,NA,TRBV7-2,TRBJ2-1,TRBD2,TGTGCCAGCAGCTTAGCCGGGACTAGCCATGAGCAGTTCTTC,CASSLAGTSHEQFF